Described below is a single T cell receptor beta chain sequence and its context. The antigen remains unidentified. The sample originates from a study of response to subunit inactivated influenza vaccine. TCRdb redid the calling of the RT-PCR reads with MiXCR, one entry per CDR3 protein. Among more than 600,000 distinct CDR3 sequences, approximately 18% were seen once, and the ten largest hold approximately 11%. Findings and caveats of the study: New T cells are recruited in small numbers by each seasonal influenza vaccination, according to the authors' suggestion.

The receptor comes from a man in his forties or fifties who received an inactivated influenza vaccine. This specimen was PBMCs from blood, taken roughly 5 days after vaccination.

CDR3 region: CASSQTGEGLYGYTF. DNA of the CDR3: TGTGCCAGCAGTCAAACTGGGGAGGGACTCTATGGCTACACCTTC. The genes are TRBV12-3 or TRBV12-4 and TRBJ1-2; tentative D call: TRBD1 (5 bases). Trimming shortened V by 5 bases and J by 4 bases, and 17 bases separated the two germline ends. This CDR3 is 15 amino acids long.